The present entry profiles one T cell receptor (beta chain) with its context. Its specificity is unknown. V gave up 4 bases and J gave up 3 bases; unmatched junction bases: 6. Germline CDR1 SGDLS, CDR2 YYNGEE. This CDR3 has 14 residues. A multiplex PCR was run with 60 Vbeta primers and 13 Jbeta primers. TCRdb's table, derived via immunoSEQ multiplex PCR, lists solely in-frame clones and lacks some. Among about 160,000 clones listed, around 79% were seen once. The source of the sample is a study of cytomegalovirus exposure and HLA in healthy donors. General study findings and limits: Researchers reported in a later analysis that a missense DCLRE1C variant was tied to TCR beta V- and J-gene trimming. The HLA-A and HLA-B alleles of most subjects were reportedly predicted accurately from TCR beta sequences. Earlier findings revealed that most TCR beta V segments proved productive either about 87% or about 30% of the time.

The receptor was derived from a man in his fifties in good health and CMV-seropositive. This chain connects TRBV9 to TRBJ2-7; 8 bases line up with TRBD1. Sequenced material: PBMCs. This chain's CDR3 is CASSLGQGGYEQYF. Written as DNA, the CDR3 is TGTGCCAGCAGCCTAGGACAGGGAGGCTACGAGCAGTACTTC.